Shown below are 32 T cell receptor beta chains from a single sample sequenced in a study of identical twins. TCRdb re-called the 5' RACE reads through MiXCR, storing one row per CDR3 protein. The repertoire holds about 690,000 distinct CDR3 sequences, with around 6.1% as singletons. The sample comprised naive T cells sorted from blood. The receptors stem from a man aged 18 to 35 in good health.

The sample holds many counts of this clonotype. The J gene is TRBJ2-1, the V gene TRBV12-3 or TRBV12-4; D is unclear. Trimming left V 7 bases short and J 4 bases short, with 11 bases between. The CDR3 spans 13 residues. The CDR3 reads CASTLASYNEQFF. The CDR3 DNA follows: TGTGCCAGCACTTTGGCATCATACAATGAGCAGTTCTTC.

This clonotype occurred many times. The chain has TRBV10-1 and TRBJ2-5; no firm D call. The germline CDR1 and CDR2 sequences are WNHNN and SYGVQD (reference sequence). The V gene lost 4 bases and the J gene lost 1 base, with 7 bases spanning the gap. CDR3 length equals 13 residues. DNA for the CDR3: TGCGCCAGCAGTGGAAGCAGCCAAGAGACCCAGTACTTC. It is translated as CASSGSSQETQYF.

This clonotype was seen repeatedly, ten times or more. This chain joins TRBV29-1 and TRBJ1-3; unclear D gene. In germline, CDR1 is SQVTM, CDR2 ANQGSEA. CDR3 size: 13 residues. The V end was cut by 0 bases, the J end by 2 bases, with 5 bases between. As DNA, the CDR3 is TGCAGCGTTGAAGATATTACTGGAAACACCATATATTTT. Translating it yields CSVEDITGNTIYF.

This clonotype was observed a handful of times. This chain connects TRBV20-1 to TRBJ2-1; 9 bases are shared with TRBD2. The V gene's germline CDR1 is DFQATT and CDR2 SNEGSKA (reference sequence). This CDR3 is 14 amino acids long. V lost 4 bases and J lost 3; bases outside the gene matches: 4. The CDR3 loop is CSATSGNSYNEQFF. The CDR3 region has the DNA TGCAGTGCTACTAGCGGGAACAGCTACAATGAGCAGTTCTTC.

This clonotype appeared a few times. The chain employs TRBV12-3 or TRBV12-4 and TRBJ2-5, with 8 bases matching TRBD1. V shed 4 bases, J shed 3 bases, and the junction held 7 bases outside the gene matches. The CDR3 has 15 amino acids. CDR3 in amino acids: CASSSTYRGKETQYF. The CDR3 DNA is TGTGCCAGCAGTTCCACATACAGGGGGAAAGAGACCCAGTACTTC.

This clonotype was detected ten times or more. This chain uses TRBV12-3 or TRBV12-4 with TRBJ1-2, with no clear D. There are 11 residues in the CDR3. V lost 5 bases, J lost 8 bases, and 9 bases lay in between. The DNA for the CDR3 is TGTGCCAGCAGTCTGGGTAGGGGCTACACCTTC. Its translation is CASSLGRGYTF.

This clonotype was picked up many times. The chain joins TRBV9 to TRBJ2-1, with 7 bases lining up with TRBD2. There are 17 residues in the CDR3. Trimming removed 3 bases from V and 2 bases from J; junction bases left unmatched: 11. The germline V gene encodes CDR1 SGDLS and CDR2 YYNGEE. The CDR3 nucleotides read TGTGCCAGCAGCGCGAAACTGAAGACTAGCACCTACAATGAGCAGTTCTTC. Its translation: CASSAKLKTSTYNEQFF. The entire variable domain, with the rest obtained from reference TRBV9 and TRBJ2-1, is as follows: DSGVTQTPKHLITATGQRVTLRCSPRSGDLSVYWYQQSLDQGLQFLIQYYNGEERAKGNILERFSAQQFPDLHSELNLSSLELGDSALYFCASSAKLKTSTYNEQFFGPGTRLTVL.

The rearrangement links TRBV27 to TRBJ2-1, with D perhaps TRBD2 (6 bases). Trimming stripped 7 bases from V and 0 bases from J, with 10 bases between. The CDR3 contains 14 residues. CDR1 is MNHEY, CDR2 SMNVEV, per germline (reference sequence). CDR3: CASTYSGSYNEQFF. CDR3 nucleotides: TGTGCCAGCACCTATAGCGGCTCCTACAATGAGCAGTTCTTC.

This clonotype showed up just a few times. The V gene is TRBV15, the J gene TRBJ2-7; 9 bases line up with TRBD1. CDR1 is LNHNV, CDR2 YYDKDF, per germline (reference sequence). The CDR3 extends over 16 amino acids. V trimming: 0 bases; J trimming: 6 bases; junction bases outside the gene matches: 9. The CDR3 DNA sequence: TGTGCCACCAGCAGAGATCTCCTGGGACAGGGAGGCGAGCAGTACTTC. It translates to CATSRDLLGQGGEQYF. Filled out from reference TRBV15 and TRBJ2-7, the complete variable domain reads DAMVIQNPRYQVTQFGKPVTLSCSQTLNHNVMYWYQQKSSQAPKLLFHYYDKDFNNEADTPDNFQSRRPNTSFCFLDIRSPGLGDTAMYLCATSRDLLGQGGEQYFGPGTRLTVT.

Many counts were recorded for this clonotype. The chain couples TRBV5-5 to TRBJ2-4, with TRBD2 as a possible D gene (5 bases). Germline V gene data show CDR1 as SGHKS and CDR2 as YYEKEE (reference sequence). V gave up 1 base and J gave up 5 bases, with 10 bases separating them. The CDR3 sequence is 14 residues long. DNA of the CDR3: TGTGCCAGCAGCTTGAAGTCGCGGGAAAACATTCAGTACTTC. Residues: CASSLKSRENIQYF.

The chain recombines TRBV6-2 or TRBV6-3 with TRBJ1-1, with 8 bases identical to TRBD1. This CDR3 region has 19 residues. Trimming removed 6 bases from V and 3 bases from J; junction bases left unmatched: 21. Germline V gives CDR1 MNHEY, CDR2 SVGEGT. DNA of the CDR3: TGTGCCAGCAGACAAACCCTCAGGGGGCGCTCCGTTGTCTACACTGAAGCTTTCTTT. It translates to CASRQTLRGRSVVYTEAFF.

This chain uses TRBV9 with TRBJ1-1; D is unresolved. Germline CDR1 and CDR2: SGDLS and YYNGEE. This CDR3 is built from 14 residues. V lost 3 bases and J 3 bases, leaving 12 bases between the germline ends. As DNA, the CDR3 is TGTGCCAGCAGCGCCGATCGGTGGCACACTGAAGCTTTCTTT. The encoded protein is CASSADRWHTEAFF.

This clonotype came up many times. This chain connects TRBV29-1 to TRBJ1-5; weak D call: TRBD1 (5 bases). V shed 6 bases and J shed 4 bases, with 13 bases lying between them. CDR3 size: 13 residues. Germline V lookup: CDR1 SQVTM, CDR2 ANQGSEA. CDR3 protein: CSVKTEGNQPQHF. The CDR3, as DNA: TGCAGCGTGAAGACAGAGGGGAATCAGCCCCAGCATTTT.

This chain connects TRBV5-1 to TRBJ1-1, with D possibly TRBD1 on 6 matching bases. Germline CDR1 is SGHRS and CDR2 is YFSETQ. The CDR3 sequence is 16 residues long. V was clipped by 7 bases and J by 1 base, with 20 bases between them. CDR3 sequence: CASLPPPPGQNTEAFF. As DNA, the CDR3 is TGCGCCAGCTTACCTCCTCCCCCGGGACAGAACACTGAAGCTTTCTTT. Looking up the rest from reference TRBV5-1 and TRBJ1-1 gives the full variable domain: KAGVTQTPRYLIKTRGQQVTLSCSPISGHRSVSWYQQTPGQGLQFLFEYFSETQRNKGNFPGRFSGRQFSNSRSEMNVSTLELGDSALYLCASLPPPPGQNTEAFFGQGTRLTVV.

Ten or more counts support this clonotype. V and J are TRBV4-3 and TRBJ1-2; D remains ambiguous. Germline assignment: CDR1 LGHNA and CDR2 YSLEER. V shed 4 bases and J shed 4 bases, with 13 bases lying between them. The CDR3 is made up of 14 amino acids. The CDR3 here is CASSRPGQVYGYTF. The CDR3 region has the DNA TGCGCCAGCAGCCGTCCGGGTCAGGTCTATGGCTACACCTTC.

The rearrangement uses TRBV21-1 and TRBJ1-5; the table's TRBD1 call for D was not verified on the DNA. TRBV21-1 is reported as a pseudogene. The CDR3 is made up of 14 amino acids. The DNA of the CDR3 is TGTGCCAGCAGCGGACAGAATAGCAATCAGCCCCAGCATTTT. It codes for CASSGQNSNQPQHF.

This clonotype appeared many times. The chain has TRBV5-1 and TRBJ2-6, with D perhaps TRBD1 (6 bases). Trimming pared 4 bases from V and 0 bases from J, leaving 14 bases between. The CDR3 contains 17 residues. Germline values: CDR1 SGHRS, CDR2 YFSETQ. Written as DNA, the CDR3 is TGCGCCAGCAGCATAGTAGGACAGACCTCTGGGGCCAACGTCCTGACTTTC. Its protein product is CASSIVGQTSGANVLTF.

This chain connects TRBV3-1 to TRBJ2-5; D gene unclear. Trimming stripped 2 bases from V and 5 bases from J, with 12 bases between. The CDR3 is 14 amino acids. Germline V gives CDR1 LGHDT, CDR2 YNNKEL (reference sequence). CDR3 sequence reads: CASSQRSPRETQYF. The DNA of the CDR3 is TGTGCCAGCAGCCAAAGGTCCCCTCGGGAGACCCAGTACTTC.

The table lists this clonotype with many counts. This chain's CDR3 is CASSYRGRGEQFF. CDR3 nucleotides: TGTGCCAGCAGCTACAGGGGACGGGGGGAGCAGTTCTTC. This chain connects TRBV7-9 to TRBJ2-1, with D possibly being TRBD1 (7 bases). Germline V CDR1 and CDR2: SEHNR, FQNEAQ (reference sequence). The V end lost 4 bases, the J end lost 10 bases, and 14 bases lay between the germline ends. The CDR3 spans 13 residues.

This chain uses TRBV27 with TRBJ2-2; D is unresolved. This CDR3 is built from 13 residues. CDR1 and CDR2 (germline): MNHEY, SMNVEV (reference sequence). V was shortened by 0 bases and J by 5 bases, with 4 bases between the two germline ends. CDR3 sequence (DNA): TGTGCCAGCAGTTTATCGTGGACCGGGGAGCTGTTTTTT. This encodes CASSLSWTGELFF.

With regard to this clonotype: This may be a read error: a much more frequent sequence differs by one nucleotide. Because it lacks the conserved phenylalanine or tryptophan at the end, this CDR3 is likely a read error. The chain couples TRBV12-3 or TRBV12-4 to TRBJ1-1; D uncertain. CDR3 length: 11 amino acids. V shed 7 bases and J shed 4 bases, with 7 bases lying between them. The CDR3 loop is CASKEGTEAFC. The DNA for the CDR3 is TGTGCCAGCAAGGAGGGCACTGAAGCTTTCTGT.

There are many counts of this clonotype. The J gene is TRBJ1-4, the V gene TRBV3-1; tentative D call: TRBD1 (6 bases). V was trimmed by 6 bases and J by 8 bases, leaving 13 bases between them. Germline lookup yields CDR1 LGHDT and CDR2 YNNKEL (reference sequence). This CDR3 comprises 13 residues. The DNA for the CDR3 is TGTGCCAGCAGGAGTGGACAGCAGGAAAAACTGTTTTTT. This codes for CASRSGQQEKLFF.

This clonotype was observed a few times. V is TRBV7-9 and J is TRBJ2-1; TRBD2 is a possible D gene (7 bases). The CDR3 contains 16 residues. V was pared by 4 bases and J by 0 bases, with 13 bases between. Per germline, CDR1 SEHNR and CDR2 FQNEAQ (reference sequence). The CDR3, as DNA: TGTGCCAGCAGCTCCAGGGGAGGGCACTCCTACAATGAGCAGTTCTTC. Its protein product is CASSSRGGHSYNEQFF.

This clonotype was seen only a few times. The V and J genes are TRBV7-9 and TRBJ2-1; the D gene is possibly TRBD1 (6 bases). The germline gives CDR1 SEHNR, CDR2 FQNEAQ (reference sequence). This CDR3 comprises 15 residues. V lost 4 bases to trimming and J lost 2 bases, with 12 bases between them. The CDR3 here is CASSSPQGTYNEQFF. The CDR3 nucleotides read TGTGCCAGCAGCTCACCTCAGGGGACCTACAATGAGCAGTTCTTC. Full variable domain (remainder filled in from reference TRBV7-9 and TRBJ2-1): DTGVSQNPRHKITKRGQNVTFRCDPISEHNRLYWYRQTLGQGPEFLTYFQNEAQLEKSRLLSDRFSAERPKGSFSTLEIQRTEQGDSAMYLCASSSPQGTYNEQFFGPGTRLTVL.

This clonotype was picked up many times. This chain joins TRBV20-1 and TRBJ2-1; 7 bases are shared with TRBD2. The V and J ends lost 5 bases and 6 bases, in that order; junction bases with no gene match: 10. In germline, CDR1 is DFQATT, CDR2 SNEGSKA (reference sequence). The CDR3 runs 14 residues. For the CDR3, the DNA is TGCAGTGCTGACCCAGGACTAGTAGGCAATGAGCAGTTCTTC. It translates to CSADPGLVGNEQFF.

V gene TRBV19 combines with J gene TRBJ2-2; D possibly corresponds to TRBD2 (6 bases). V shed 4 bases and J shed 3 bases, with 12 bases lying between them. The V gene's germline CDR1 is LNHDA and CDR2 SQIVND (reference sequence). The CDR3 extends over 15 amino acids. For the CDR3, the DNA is TGTGCCAGTAGTACAACCCCTAGCGACACCGGGGAGCTGTTTTTT. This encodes CASSTTPSDTGELFF.

The CDR3 region is CASLAGGVWANVLTF. CDR3 nucleotides: TGTGCCAGCCTAGCGGGAGGGGTCTGGGCCAACGTCCTGACTTTC. This chain links TRBV10-3 with TRBJ2-6, with 12 bases matching TRBD2. CDR3 length equals 15 residues. CDR1 and CDR2 from the germline V gene are ENHRY and SYGVKD. The J segment lost 5 bases and the V segment lost 10 bases, leaving 6 bases of the junction unmatched.

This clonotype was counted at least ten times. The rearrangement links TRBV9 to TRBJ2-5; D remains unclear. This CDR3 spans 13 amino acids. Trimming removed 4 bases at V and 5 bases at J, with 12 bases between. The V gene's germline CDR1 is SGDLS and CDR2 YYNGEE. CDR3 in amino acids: CASSSGSSETQYF. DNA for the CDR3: TGTGCCAGCAGCTCCGGGTCTTCTGAGACCCAGTACTTC.

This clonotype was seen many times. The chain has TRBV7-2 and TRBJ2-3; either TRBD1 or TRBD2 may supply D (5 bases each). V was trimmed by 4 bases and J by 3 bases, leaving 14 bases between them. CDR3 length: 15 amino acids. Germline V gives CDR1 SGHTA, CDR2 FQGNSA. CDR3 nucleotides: TGTGCCAGCAGCTCCGGGACCCTTGAAACAGATACGCAGTATTTT. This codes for CASSSGTLETDTQYF.

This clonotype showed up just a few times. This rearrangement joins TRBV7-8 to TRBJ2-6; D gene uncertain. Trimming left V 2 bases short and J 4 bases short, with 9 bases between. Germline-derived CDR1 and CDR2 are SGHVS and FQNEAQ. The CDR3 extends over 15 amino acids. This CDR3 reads CASSLRWTGANVLTF. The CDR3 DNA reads TGTGCCAGCAGCTTACGATGGACCGGGGCCAACGTCCTGACTTTC.

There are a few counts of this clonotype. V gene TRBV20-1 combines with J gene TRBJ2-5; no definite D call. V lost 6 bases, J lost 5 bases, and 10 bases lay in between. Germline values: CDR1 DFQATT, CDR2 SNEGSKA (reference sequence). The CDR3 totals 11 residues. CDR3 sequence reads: CSARNPETQYF. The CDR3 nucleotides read TGCAGTGCGAGAAATCCCGAGACCCAGTACTTC.

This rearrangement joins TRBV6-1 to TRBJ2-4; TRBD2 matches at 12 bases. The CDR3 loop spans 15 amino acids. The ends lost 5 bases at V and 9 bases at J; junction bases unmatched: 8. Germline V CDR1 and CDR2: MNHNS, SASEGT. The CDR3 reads CASSSLAGGRSIQYF. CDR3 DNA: TGTGCCAGCAGTAGTCTAGCGGGAGGGCGAAGCATTCAGTACTTC.